Following are 25 T cell receptor beta chains from one sample sequenced in a study of glioma-infiltrating T cells listed by TCRdb under 2016. This sample was sequenced with an Illumina MiSeq. The iRepertoire nested amplicon-rescue multiplex PCR (arm-PCR) platform was used to amplify TCR alpha and beta CDR3 regions from RNA. TCRdb applied fastp at Q25 and MiXCR to the public reads, then kept only in-frame beta chains. Every distinct CDR3 protein forms one entry, paired with its most common genes and DNA. Counted in this sample were some 180,000 distinct CDR3 sequences; approximately 30% of them appeared once. Just over 20% of the sample rests with the top ten. The sample was glioma tissue, nonneoplastic brain tissue, or PBMCs (not recorded which). Receptor source: a human donor with low-grade glioma or glioblastoma, undergoing nonglioma brain surgery, or in good health (not recorded which).

This chain links TRBV29-1 with TRBJ2-3; D not resolved. The CDR3 loop spans 13 amino acids. From germline, CDR1 is SQVTM and CDR2 ANQGSEA. Trimming took off 1 base at V and 1 base at J, with 6 bases between the two ends. In nucleotides, the CDR3 is TGCAGCGTTGAAGGGGCAGGCACAGATACGCAGTATTTT. Translation gives CSVEGAGTDTQYF.

A word on this clonotype: Given a much more abundant clone one base away, this may be a read error. This sequence joins TRBV7-3 and TRBJ2-3, with 14 bases fitting TRBD2. This CDR3 region has 16 residues. Germline-derived CDR1 and CDR2 are SGHTA and FQGTGA. The CDR3 region is CASSQGTSGSTYTQYF. CDR3 DNA: TGTGCCAGCAGCCAAGGGACTAGCGGGAGCACATATACGCAGTATTTT.

This clonotype occurred a few times. The chain couples TRBV5-5 to TRBJ1-1; unclear D gene. The CDR3 is 13 amino acids. Germline CDR1 SGHKS, CDR2 YYEKEE (reference sequence). V lost 5 bases, J lost 4 bases, and 12 bases lay in between. The DNA for the CDR3 is TGTGCCAGCAGTTTAAGAGGAGCCACTGAAGCTTTCTTT. Translation: CASSLRGATEAFF.

This clonotype occurred many times. V usage is TRBV5-4 and J usage is TRBJ1-2; 9 bases align to TRBD1. CDR3 length: 15 residues. V was clipped by 6 bases and J by 3 bases; unmatched bases: 9. Germline CDR1 is SGHNT and CDR2 is YYREEE (reference sequence). The CDR3 coding sequence is TGTGCCAGCACCCAAACAGGGGGCAGTGACTATGGCTACACCTTC. This translates into CASTQTGGSDYGYTF.

V usage is TRBV3-1 and J usage is TRBJ2-6; possible D gene TRBD2, 5 bases. Germline CDR1 is LGHDT and CDR2 is YNNKEL (reference sequence). This CDR3 has 14 amino acids. V was cut by 4 bases and J by 4 bases, with 8 bases left in between. The DNA for the CDR3 is TGTGCCAGCAGCCTCCGAGGGGGGGCCAACGTCCTGACTTTC. Amino acids: CASSLRGGANVLTF.

This clonotype showed up just a few times. The genes are TRBV18 and TRBJ1-2; D gene unclear. Trimming removed 0 bases from V and 8 bases from J, with 13 bases in between. This CDR3 has 14 residues. From germline, CDR1 is KGHSH and CDR2 LQKENI. This chain's CDR3 is CASSPPVRIGGYTF. The CDR3 DNA is TGTGCCAGCTCACCACCCGTAAGGATAGGGGGCTACACCTTC.

This clonotype was counted between two and nine times. The chain joins TRBV4-1 to TRBJ2-3, with 8 bases that match TRBD2. CDR1 MGHRA and CDR2 YSYEKL come from the germline V gene. The CDR3 is made up of 14 amino acids. Trimming at V came to 6 bases and at J to 2 bases, leaving 4 bases not matched to a gene. CDR3 protein: CASRLAVLTDTQYF. The CDR3 DNA follows: TGCGCCAGCAGACTAGCGGTACTCACAGATACGCAGTATTTT.

At least ten counts were recorded for this clonotype. V gene TRBV27 combines with J gene TRBJ2-7; D gene uncertain. The CDR3 has 15 residues. V shed 4 bases and J shed 0 bases, with 13 bases lying between them. Germline V gene data show CDR1 as MNHEY and CDR2 as SMNVEV (reference sequence). The CDR3 DNA follows: TGTGCCAGCAGTTCCCTGGAAGCGAACTCCTACGAGCAGTACTTC. Encoded protein: CASSSLEANSYEQYF.

This clonotype was recorded many times. The chain combines TRBV20-1 with TRBJ1-1; D is unclear. CDR1 is DFQATT, CDR2 SNEGSKA, per germline (reference sequence). Trimming took off 3 bases at V and 1 base at J, with 9 bases between the two ends. The CDR3 is made up of 13 amino acids. CDR3 residues: CSASSGGNTEAFF. In DNA, the CDR3 is TGCAGTGCTAGTAGTGGCGGGAACACTGAAGCTTTCTTT.

This clonotype has a count of ten or more. This chain joins TRBV7-9 and TRBJ2-3; D unclear. The germline V and J ends were trimmed by 1 base and 4 bases, with 6 bases remaining between them. Germline V gene lookup returns CDR1 SEHNR and CDR2 FQNEAQ (reference sequence). The CDR3 totals 13 residues. The CDR3 is CASSLGSADTQYF. DNA of the CDR3: TGTGCCAGCAGCTTAGGAAGCGCAGATACGCAGTATTTT.

As for this clonotype: No conserved phenylalanine or tryptophan is present at the end of the CDR3, so a read error is the likely explanation. The V and J genes are TRBV6-5 and TRBJ2-7; the match to TRBD2 covers 7 bases. The CDR3 is 14 amino acids. The germline gives CDR1 MNHEY, CDR2 SVGAGI. V shed 5 bases and J 6 bases; nucleotides not matched to a gene: 10. CDR3 nucleotides: TGTGCCAGCAGTCTCCGGGACTACCTCCTCGAGCAGTACCTC. This encodes CASSLRDYLLEQYL.

The table lists this clonotype with many counts. The chain carries TRBV16 and TRBJ1-6; no definite D call. V was shortened by 0 bases and J by 6 bases, with 9 bases between the two germline ends. The CDR3 contains 15 residues. Germline V lookup: CDR1 KGHSY, CDR2 FQNENV. For the CDR3, the DNA is TGTGCCAGCAGCCAATCTTGGGAGCTTAATTCACCCCTCCACTTT. Its translation is CASSQSWELNSPLHF.

This clonotype has at least ten counts. V is TRBV25-1 and J is TRBJ2-1; D gene unclear. The germline V gene has CDR1 MGHDK and CDR2 SYGVNS. This CDR3 has 13 residues. V was shortened by 4 bases and J by 7 bases, with 11 bases between the two germline ends. Here the CDR3 reads CASSVPAGNEQFF. The CDR3 DNA follows: TGTGCCAGCAGTGTTCCGGCCGGAAATGAGCAGTTCTTC.

This clonotype was observed many times. The rearrangement uses TRBV28 and TRBJ1-1; tentatively, D is TRBD1 (5 bases). Germline CDR1 and CDR2: MDHEN and SYDVKM. The V and J ends lost 4 bases and 0 bases respectively, with 9 bases between them. CDR3 length equals 14 residues. The CDR3, as DNA: TGTGCCAGCAGTTCGGGGCTCATGAACACTGAAGCTTTCTTT. This encodes CASSSGLMNTEAFF. The full variable domain, with the rest looked up from reference TRBV28 and TRBJ1-1, is DVKVTQSSRYLVKRTGEKVFLECVQDMDHENMFWYRQDPGLGLRLIYFSYDVKMKEKGDIPEGYSVSREKKERFSLILESASTNQTSMYLCASSSGLMNTEAFFGQGTRLTVV.

This clonotype was seen repeatedly, ten times or more. The chain links TRBV20-1 to TRBJ2-5, with 9 bases lining up with TRBD1. V gave up 6 bases and J gave up 5 bases; unmatched junction bases: 4. Germline values: CDR1 DFQATT, CDR2 SNEGSKA (reference sequence). CDR3 size: 12 residues. The CDR3, as DNA: TGCAGTGCCGGGGGACAGGGCGAGACCCAGTACTTC. This sequence encodes CSAGGQGETQYF.

On this clonotype itself: This may arise from a read error, as a much more abundant clone is one base away. V gene TRBV19 combines with J gene TRBJ2-7, with a weak D call TRBD2 (6 bases). CDR1 and CDR2 (germline): LNHDA, SQIVND (reference sequence). The ends were cut back, 1 base at V and 7 bases at J, with 14 bases in the middle. The CDR3 sequence is 14 residues long. CDR3: CASSIAVGGNEQYF. The CDR3 region has the DNA TGTGCCAGTAGTATAGCGGTGGGGGGAAATGAGCAGTACTTC.

The sample holds many counts of this clonotype. This sequence joins TRBV27 and TRBJ1-2; 7 nucleotides agree with TRBD1. Germline V gene sequence: CDR1 MNHEY, CDR2 SMNVEV (reference sequence). J gave up 8 bases and V 4 bases, and 10 bases lay outside the gene matches. This CDR3 spans 14 amino acids. CDR3: CASSSWGDSSGYTF. CDR3 nucleotide sequence: TGTGCCAGCAGTTCGTGGGGGGACAGTTCCGGCTACACCTTC.

This chain links TRBV6-5 with TRBJ2-3, with TRBD2 matching over 13 bases. Germline assignment: CDR1 MNHEY and CDR2 SVGAGI. The CDR3 is 19 amino acids. The CDR3 protein is CVSSFLTSGRAVETDTQYF. The CDR3 DNA follows: TGTGTTAGCAGTTTCCTTACTAGCGGGAGGGCCGTAGAAACAGATACGCAGTATTTT.

The genes are TRBV10-3 and TRBJ2-1; 9 nucleotides line up with TRBD2. Germline CDR1 is ENHRY and CDR2 is SYGVKD. Trimming took 11 bases from V and 6 from J; bases not matched to a gene: 17. The CDR3 runs to 16 residues. The chain's CDR3 is CAGAGSSGDRFNEQFF. CDR3 nucleotide sequence: TGTGCCGGGGCCGGCTCTAGCGGGGATCGGTTCAATGAGCAGTTCTTC.

This sequence joins TRBV4-3 and TRBJ2-1, with D perhaps TRBD2 (6 bases). This CDR3 contains 17 residues. The germline CDR1 and CDR2 sequences are LGHNA and YSLEER. V was pared by 0 bases and J by 1 base, with 13 bases between. CDR3: CASSQDAPSVSYNEQFF. The CDR3, as DNA: TGCGCCAGCAGCCAAGACGCCCCTAGCGTGTCCTACAATGAGCAGTTCTTC.

The V gene is TRBV6-1, the J gene TRBJ1-6, with D hard to call. This CDR3 contains 18 residues. Germline V lookup: CDR1 MNHNS, CDR2 SASEGT. V lost 6 bases, J lost 7 bases, and 25 bases lay in between. CDR3 residues: CASRGMGKRERENSPLHF. As DNA, the CDR3 is TGTGCCAGCAGGGGTATGGGCAAGCGGGAAAGAGAAAATTCACCCCTCCACTTT.

The chain carries TRBV24-1 and TRBJ2-3, with D hard to call. Deletions cut 7 bases from V and 7 bases from J, with 14 bases between. Germline CDR1 reads KGHDR; CDR2 reads SFDVKD. The CDR3 length is 13 residues. The CDR3 loop is CATRGRQTYTQYF. CDR3 DNA sequence: TGTGCCACCAGGGGCAGGCAGACATATACGCAGTATTTT.

A word on this clonotype: At one boundary the junction diverges from the germline segment, which might be a read error. The genes are TRBV6-6 and TRBJ2-1; 7 nucleotides match TRBD1. This CDR3 has 15 residues. Germline values: CDR1 MNHNY, CDR2 SVGAGI (reference sequence). The CDR3 nucleotides are TGTGCCAGCAGTTATCCCCCCGACAGGGTCTACGAGCAGCTCTTC. As protein: CASSYPPDRVYEQLF.

This chain uses TRBV9 with TRBJ2-3; perhaps D is TRBD1 or TRBD2 (5 bases each). CDR3 length: 15 amino acids. V was shortened by 3 bases and J by 0 bases, with 11 bases between the two germline ends. Germline V gene lookup returns CDR1 SGDLS and CDR2 YYNGEE. The CDR3, as DNA: TGTGCCAGCAGCGGAGGGGCAGTAAGCACAGATACGCAGTATTTT. As protein: CASSGGAVSTDTQYF. The entire variable domain, with the rest obtained from reference TRBV9 and TRBJ2-3, is as follows: DSGVTQTPKHLITATGQRVTLRCSPRSGDLSVYWYQQSLDQGLQFLIQYYNGEERAKGNILERFSAQQFPDLHSELNLSSLELGDSALYFCASSGGAVSTDTQYFGPGTRLTVL.

This clonotype has a count of ten or more. The chain couples TRBV11-2 to TRBJ1-1, with 7 bases lining up with TRBD1. Trimming removed 5 bases from V and 1 base from J; junction bases left unmatched: 7. Looked up from germline, CDR1 is SGHAT and CDR2 is FQNNGV. This CDR3 has 15 amino acids. The CDR3 loop is CASSLRQGGNTEAFF. CDR3 DNA: TGTGCCAGCAGCCTACGACAGGGTGGGAACACTGAAGCTTTCTTT.